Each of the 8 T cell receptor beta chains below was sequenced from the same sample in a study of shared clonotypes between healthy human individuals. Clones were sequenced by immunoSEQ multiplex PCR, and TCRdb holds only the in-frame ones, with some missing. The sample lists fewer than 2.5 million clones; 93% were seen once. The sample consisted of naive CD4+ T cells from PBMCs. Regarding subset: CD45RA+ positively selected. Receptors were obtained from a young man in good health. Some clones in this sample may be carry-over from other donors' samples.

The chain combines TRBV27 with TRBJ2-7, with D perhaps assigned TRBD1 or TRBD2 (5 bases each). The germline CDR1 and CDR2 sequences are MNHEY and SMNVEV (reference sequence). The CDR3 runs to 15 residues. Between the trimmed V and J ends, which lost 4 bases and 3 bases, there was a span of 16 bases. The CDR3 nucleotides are TGTGCCAGCAGTTCAGCGGCAGGGTCGTACTACGAGCAGTACTTC. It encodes CASSSAAGSYYEQYF.

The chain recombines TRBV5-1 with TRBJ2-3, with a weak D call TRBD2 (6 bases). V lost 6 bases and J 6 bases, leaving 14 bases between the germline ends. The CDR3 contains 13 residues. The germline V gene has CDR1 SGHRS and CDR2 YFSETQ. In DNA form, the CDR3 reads TGCGCCAGCAAGCGGGCGCACATCGATACGCAGTATTTT. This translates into CASKRAHIDTQYF.

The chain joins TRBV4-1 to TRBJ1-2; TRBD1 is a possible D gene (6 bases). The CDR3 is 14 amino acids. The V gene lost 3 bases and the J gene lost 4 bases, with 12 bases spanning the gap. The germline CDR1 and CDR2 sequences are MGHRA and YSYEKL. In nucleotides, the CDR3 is TGCGCCAGCAGCCAGAGGACAGCGTCCTATGGCTACACCTTC. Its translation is CASSQRTASYGYTF.

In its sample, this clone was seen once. The CDR3 loop is CASSLDWDSTEKLFF. Written as DNA, the CDR3 is TGCGCCAGCAGCTTGGACTGGGACAGCACTGAAAAACTGTTTTTT. This chain links TRBV5-1 with TRBJ1-4; 7 bases fit TRBD1. The CDR3 runs to 15 residues. After removal of 0 bases from V and 7 bases from J, the junction contained 6 bases not matched to a gene. Germline CDR1 and CDR2: SGHRS and YFSETQ.

The CDR3 reads CASSSRPSSGREHGWFF. The CDR3 coding sequence is TGTGCCAGCTCATCCCGGCCCTCTAGCGGGAGGGAGCATGGTTGGTTCTTC. The chain has TRBV18 and TRBJ2-1, with 12 bases fitting TRBD2. Germline CDR1 reads KGHSH; CDR2 reads LQKENI. Germline trimming cut 5 bases from V and 15 bases from J; bases unmatched to any gene: 20. The CDR3 consists of 17 residues.

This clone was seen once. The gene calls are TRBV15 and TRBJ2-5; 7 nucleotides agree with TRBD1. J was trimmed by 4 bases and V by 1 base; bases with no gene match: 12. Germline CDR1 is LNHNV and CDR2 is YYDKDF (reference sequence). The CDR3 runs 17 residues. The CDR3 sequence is CATSRVPLGGLGETQYF. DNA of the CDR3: TGTGCCACCAGCAGAGTGCCGTTAGGGGGCCTCGGAGAGACCCAGTACTTC.

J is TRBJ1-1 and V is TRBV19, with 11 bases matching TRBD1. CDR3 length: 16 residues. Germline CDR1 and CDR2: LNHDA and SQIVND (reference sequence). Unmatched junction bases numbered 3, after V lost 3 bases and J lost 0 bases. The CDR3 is CASSMWTGGMNTEAFF. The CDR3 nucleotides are TGTGCCAGTAGTATGTGGACAGGGGGCATGAACACTGAAGCTTTCTTT.

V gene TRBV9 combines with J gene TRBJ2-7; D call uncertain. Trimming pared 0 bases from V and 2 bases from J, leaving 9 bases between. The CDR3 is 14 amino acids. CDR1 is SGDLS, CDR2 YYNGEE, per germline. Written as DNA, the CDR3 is TGTGCCAGCAGCGTAGGGAGCAACACCTACGAGCAGTACTTC. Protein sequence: CASSVGSNTYEQYF.